The 18 T cell receptor beta chains below come from one sample, sequenced in a study of human T cells and chemical hapten exposure. Time point described: pre-sensitization, week 0. Specified treatment: therapeutic diphenylcyclopropenone sensitization with weekly scalp DPC. Via MiXCR, TCRdb re-called the RACE reads, giving one row per CDR3 protein. The sample includes 60,000 to 80,000 distinct CDR3 sequences, 6.5% to 8.5% of them seen just once. The sequencing used whole blood, collected in connection with sensitization to the hapten diphenylcyclopropenone (DPC). The receptors stem from a woman in her twenties or thirties with alopecia areata. Some clones in this sample may be carry-over from other donors' samples.

The chain recombines TRBV12-3 or TRBV12-4 with TRBJ1-1; D gene uncertain. The CDR3 extends over 14 amino acids. The germline V and J ends were trimmed by 5 bases and 6 bases, with 16 bases remaining between them. The CDR3 coding sequence is TGTGCCAGCAGTCGACGAACCCGAGCGCCTGAAGCTTTCTTT. This sequence encodes CASSRRTRAPEAFF.

This clonotype was counted at least ten times. The gene calls are TRBV29-1 and TRBJ2-5; 8 positions agree with TRBD2. This CDR3 region has 13 residues. The V and J ends lost 8 bases and 5 bases, in that order; junction bases with no gene match: 10. Germline V gives CDR1 SQVTM, CDR2 ANQGSEA. The chain's CDR3 is CSIERGTGETQYF. CDR3 DNA sequence: TGCAGCATAGAGCGGGGGACGGGGGAGACCCAGTACTTC.

This clonotype was seen many times. The chain uses TRBV7-2 and TRBJ1-2; D not certain. V gave up 2 bases and J gave up 3 bases, with 7 bases separating them. The CDR3 is 13 amino acids. Per germline, CDR1 SGHTA and CDR2 FQGNSA. In DNA, the CDR3 is TGTGCCAGCAGCTTAAACGGCTACTATGGCTACACCTTC. This gives the protein CASSLNGYYGYTF.

This clonotype was seen many times. V usage is TRBV29-1 and J usage is TRBJ2-1; 7 bases are a match to TRBD1. CDR3 size: 15 residues. The germline gives CDR1 SQVTM, CDR2 ANQGSEA. V dropped 7 bases and J dropped 4; count of bases not matched to a gene: 13. The CDR3 reads CSAGTDRTGYNEQFF. The CDR3 bases are TGCAGCGCAGGCACGGACAGGACGGGGTACAATGAGCAGTTCTTC.

This clonotype was counted only a few times. The CDR3 spells CASSAQNGGNQPQHF. CDR3 sequence (DNA): TGTGCCAGCAGTGCCCAAAATGGTGGCAATCAGCCCCAGCATTTT. This chain links TRBV12-3 or TRBV12-4 with TRBJ1-5; the D is unclear. Trimming removed 5 bases at V and 2 bases at J, with 13 bases between. The CDR3 runs to 15 residues.

The sample holds many counts of this clonotype. This rearrangement joins TRBV11-2 to TRBJ2-3, with D hard to call. This CDR3 has 16 residues. Germline V gene data show CDR1 as SGHAT and CDR2 as FQNNGV. Trimming left V 1 base short and J 0 bases short, with 11 bases between. The CDR3 nucleotides are TGTGCCAGCAGCTTAGGGACGAGAACTAGCACAGATACGCAGTATTTT. Its protein is CASSLGTRTSTDTQYF.

This clonotype has ten or more counts. V is TRBV5-4 and J is TRBJ2-2, with D hard to call. The germline V gene has CDR1 SGHNT and CDR2 YYREEE (reference sequence). This CDR3 spans 15 amino acids. Trimming removed 4 bases at V and 0 bases at J, with 10 bases between. The CDR3 DNA follows: TGTGCCAGCAGCCCAGGACGGACGAACACCGGGGAGCTGTTTTTT. It encodes CASSPGRTNTGELFF.

The sample holds many counts of this clonotype. The chain employs TRBV18 and TRBJ2-3; D remains ambiguous. This CDR3 is built from 13 residues. V lost 0 bases to trimming and J lost 3 bases, with 4 bases between them. Germline-derived CDR1 and CDR2 are KGHSH and LQKENI. The CDR3 DNA reads as TGTGCCAGCTCACCACCCGGAACAGATACGCAGTATTTT. Translated, it gives CASSPPGTDTQYF. Filled out from reference TRBV18 and TRBJ2-3, the complete variable domain reads NAGVMQNPRHLVRRRGQEARLRCSPMKGHSHVYWYRQLPEEGLKFMVYLQKENIIDESGMPKERFSAEFPKEGPSILRIQQVVRGDSAAYFCASSPPGTDTQYFGPGTRLTVL.

This clonotype was observed many times. V is TRBV6-6 and J is TRBJ1-5; D is ambiguous. Germline-derived CDR1 and CDR2 are MNHNY and SVGAGI (reference sequence). V gave up 5 bases and J gave up 1 base, with 12 bases separating them. CDR3 length equals 15 residues. DNA for the CDR3: TGTGCCAGCAGTGATGTGGTAAGGAGCAATCAGCCCCAGCATTTT. Protein product: CASSDVVRSNQPQHF.

This clonotype has ten or more counts. J is TRBJ1-4 and V is TRBV20-1, with TRBD1 matching over 8 bases. Germline V gene data show CDR1 as DFQATT and CDR2 as SNEGSKA (reference sequence). Trimming removed 6 bases from V and 8 bases from J; junction bases left unmatched: 8. The CDR3 contains 13 residues. The CDR3 region has the DNA TGCAGTGCCACAGGGGGTTCTTTCGAAAAACTGTTTTTT. Its protein product is CSATGGSFEKLFF.

This clonotype is medium-sized (0.01 to 0.1%) by share. This chain uses TRBV4-1 with TRBJ1-1; D not certain. Germline CDR1 reads MGHRA; CDR2 reads YSYEKL. The CDR3 is made up of 16 amino acids. V was pared by 4 bases and J by 5 bases, with 20 bases between. CDR3 sequence: CASSLTPAGLQTEAFF. The CDR3 coding sequence is TGCGCCAGCAGCCTTACCCCCGCGGGATTGCAGACTGAAGCTTTCTTT.

This clonotype occurred many times. This chain connects TRBV15 to TRBJ1-4, with unresolved D. This CDR3 spans 13 amino acids. Germline V lookup: CDR1 LNHNV, CDR2 YYDKDF (reference sequence). The V end lost 6 bases, the J end lost 8 bases, and 13 bases lay between the germline ends. CDR3 nucleotide sequence: TGTGCCACCAGTGGACCGTTCCCCGAAAAACTGTTTTTT. Translating gives CATSGPFPEKLFF.

This clonotype was seen repeatedly, ten times or more. The genes are TRBV5-1 and TRBJ1-1; the D is unclear. The CDR3 runs 14 residues. The V gene lost 2 bases and the J gene lost 1 base, with 9 bases spanning the gap. Germline V gives CDR1 SGHRS, CDR2 YFSETQ. CDR3 protein: CASSLRERNTEAFF. As DNA, the CDR3 is TGCGCCAGCAGCTTACGAGAGAGGAACACTGAAGCTTTCTTT.

This clonotype was picked up a small number of times. This chain joins TRBV12-3 or TRBV12-4 and TRBJ1-2, with a weak D call TRBD1 (5 bases). This CDR3 has 16 residues. The ends were cut back, 7 bases at V and 0 bases at J, with 18 bases in the middle. The CDR3 protein is CASTSTTAHSNYGYTF. The CDR3 coding sequence is TGTGCCAGCACCTCCACGACAGCCCACTCTAACTATGGCTACACCTTC.

Comment on this clonotype: Being one base from a much bigger clone, this may be a read error. The rearrangement links TRBV12-3 or TRBV12-4 to TRBJ2-3; D might be TRBD2 (6 bases). The CDR3 has 15 residues. The CDR3: CVSRRSGTFPDTQYF. The DNA of the CDR3 is TGTGTCAGCAGAAGGTCCGGGACTTTCCCAGATACGCAGTATTTT.

This clonotype occurred many times. The chain combines TRBV6-5 with TRBJ1-2, with 9 bases lining up with TRBD1. The length of the CDR3 is 13 residues. Germline loops: CDR1 MNHEY, CDR2 SVGAGI. The trim removed 5 bases at V and 8 bases at J, leaving 6 bases unmatched. In nucleotides, the CDR3 is TGTGCCAGCAGTCAAACAGGGGGCAGCGGCTACACCTTC. Protein product: CASSQTGGSGYTF.

This clonotype was seen at least ten times. CDR3 loop: CASSWDKGFYDTQYF. CDR3 coding DNA: TGTGCCAGCAGCTGGGACAAGGGCTTCTACGATACGCAGTATTTT. The rearrangement joins TRBV7-8 to TRBJ2-3, with TRBD1 as a possible D gene (6 bases). Trimming pared 4 bases from V and 6 bases from J, leaving 17 bases between. Germline V lookup: CDR1 SGHVS, CDR2 FQNEAQ. This CDR3 has 15 amino acids.

This clonotype was seen at least ten times. A read error may produce the germline difference seen at one junction end. This rearrangement joins TRBV11-2 to TRBJ2-3; tentatively, D is TRBD1 or TRBD2 (6 bases each). Looked up from germline, CDR1 is SGHAT and CDR2 is FQNNGV. The CDR3 has 12 residues. CDR3 sequence (DNA): TGTGCCAGCAGGACGGGGGCAGGGCGAACGACTTTT. Protein product: CASRTGAGRTTF.